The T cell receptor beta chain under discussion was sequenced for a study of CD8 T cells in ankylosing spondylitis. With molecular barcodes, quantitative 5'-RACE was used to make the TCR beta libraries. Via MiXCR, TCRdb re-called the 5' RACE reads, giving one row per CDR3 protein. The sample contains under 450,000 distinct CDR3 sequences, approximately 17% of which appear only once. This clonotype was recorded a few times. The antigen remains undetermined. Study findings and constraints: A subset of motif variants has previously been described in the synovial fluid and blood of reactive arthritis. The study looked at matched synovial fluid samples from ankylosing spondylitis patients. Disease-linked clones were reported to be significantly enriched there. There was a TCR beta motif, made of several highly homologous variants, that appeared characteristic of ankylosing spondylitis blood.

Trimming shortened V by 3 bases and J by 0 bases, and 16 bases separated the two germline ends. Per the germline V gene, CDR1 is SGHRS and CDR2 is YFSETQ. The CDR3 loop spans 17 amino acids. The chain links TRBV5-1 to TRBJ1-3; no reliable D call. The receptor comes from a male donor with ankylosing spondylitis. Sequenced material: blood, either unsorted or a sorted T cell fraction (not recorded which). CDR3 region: CASSSPTTASSGNTIYF. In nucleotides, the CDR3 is TGCGCCAGCAGCTCGCCTACCACCGCGAGCTCTGGAAACACCATATATTTT.